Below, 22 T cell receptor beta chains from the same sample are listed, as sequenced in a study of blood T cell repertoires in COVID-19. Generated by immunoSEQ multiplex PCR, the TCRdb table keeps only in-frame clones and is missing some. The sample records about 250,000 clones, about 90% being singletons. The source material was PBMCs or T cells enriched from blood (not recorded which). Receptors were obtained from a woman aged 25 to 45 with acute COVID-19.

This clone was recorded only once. CDR3: CATSEAGATDTQYF. In DNA, the CDR3 is TGTGCCACCAGTGAGGCGGGGGCCACAGATACGCAGTATTTT. The V gene is TRBV24-1, the J gene TRBJ2-3; the D gene is possibly TRBD2 (7 bases). The germline V gene encodes CDR1 KGHDR and CDR2 SFDVKD. The CDR3 is 14 residues long. V lost 4 bases and J 2 bases, leaving 9 bases between the germline ends.

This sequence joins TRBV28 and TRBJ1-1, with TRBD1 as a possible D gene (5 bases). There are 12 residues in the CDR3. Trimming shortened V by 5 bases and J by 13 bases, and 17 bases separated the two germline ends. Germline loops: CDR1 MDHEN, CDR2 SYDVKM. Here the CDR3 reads CASSGTALRGFF. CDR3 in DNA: TGTGCCAGCAGTGGGACTGCCCTTAGAGGTTTCTTT.

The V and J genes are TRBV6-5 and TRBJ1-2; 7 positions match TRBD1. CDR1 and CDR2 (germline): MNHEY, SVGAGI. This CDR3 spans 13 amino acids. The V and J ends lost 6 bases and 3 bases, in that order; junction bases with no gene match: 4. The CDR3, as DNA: TGTGCCAGCAGCCGACAGGGCGACTATGGCTACACCTTC. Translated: CASSRQGDYGYTF.

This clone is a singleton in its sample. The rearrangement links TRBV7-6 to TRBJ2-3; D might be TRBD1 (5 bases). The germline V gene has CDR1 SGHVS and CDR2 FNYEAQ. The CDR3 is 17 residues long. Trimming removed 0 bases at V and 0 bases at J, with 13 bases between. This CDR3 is CASSLATTDTSTDTQYF. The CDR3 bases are TGTGCCAGCAGCTTAGCGACGACAGACACTAGCACAGATACGCAGTATTTT.

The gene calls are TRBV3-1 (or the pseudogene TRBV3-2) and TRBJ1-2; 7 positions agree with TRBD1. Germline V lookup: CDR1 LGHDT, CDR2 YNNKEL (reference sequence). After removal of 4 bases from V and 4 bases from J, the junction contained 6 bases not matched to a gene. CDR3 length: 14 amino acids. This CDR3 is CASSPQQGSYGYTF. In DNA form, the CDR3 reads TGTGCCAGCAGCCCCCAACAGGGGTCCTATGGCTACACCTTC.

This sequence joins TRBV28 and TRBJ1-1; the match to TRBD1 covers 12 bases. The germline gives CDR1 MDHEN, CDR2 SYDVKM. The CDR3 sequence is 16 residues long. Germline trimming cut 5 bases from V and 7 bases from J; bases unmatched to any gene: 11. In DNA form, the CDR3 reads TGTGCCAGCAGTCCCCCCGGGACAGGGGGCATCGGTGAAGCTTTCTTT. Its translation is CASSPPGTGGIGEAFF. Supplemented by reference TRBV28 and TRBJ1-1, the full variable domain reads DVKVTQSSRYLVKRTGEKVFLECVQDMDHENMFWYRQDPGLGLRLIYFSYDVKMKEKGDIPEGYSVSREKKERFSLILESASTNQTSMYLCASSPPGTGGIGEAFFGQGTRLTVV.

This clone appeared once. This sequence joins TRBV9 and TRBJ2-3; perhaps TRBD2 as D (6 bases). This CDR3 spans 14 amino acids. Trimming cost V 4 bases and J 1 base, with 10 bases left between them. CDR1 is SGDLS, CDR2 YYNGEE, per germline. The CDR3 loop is CASSSGTRTDTQYF. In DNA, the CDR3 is TGTGCCAGCAGCTCCGGGACTCGCACAGATACGCAGTATTTT.

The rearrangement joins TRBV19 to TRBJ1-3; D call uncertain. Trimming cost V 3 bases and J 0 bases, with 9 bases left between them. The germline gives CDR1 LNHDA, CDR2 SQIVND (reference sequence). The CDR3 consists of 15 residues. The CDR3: CASSIQILSGNTIYF. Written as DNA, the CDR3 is TGTGCCAGTAGTATCCAGATCCTCTCTGGAAACACCATATATTTT.

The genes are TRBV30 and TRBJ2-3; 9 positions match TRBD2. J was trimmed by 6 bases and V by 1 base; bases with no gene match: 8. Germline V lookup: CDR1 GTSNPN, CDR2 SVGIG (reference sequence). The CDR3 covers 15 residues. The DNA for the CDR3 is TGTGCCTGGAGTGGGGGTAGCGGGGGAATCGATACGCAGTATTTT. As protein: CAWSGGSGGIDTQYF.

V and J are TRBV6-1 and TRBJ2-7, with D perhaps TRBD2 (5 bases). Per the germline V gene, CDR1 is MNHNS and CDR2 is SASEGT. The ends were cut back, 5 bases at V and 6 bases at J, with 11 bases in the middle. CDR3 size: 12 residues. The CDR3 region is CASSTGRGEQYF. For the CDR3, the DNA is TGTGCCAGCAGTACCGGACGGGGCGAGCAGTACTTC.

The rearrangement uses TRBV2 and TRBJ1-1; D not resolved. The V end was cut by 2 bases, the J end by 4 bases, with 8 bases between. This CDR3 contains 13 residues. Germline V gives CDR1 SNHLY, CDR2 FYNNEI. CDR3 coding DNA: TGTGCCAGCAGTGAACGCAGAGGCACTGAAGCTTTCTTT. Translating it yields CASSERRGTEAFF.

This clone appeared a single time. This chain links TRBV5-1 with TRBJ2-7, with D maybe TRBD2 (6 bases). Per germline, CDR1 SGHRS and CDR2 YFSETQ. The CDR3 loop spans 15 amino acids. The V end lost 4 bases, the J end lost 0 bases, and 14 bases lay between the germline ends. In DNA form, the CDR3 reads TGCGCCAGCAGCCGAGTTAGCGGAAGCTCCTACGAGCAGTACTTC. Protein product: CASSRVSGSSYEQYF. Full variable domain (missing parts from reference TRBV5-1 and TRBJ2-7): KAGVTQTPRYLIKTRGQQVTLSCSPISGHRSVSWYQQTPGQGLQFLFEYFSETQRNKGNFPGRFSGRQFSNSRSEMNVSTLELGDSALYLCASSRVSGSSYEQYFGPGTRLTVT.

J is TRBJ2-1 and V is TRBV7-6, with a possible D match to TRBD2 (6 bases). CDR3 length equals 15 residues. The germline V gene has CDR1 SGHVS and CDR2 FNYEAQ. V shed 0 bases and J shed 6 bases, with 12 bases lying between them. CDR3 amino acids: CASSLAGAGGNEQFF. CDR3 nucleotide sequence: TGTGCCAGCAGCTTAGCCGGGGCCGGGGGCAATGAGCAGTTCTTC.

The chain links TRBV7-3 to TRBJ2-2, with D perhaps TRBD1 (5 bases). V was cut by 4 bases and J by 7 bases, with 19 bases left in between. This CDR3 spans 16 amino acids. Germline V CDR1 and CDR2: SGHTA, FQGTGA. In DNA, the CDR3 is TGTGCCAGCAGCTCTAGGGCGGCAGGGTCAGGCGGGGAGCTGTTTTTT. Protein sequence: CASSSRAAGSGGELFF.

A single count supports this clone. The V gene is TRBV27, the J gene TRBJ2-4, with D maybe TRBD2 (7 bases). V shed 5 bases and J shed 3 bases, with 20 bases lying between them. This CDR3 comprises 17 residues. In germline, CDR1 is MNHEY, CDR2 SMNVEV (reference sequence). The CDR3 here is CASSRDPQGTNKNIQYF. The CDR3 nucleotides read TGTGCCAGCAGTCGCGATCCCCAGGGGACTAACAAAAACATTCAGTACTTC.

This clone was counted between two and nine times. CDR3 DNA: TGTGCCAGCAGTTACTCGAGTACACCCCTCCACTTT. Translating gives CASSYSSTPLHF. The chain recombines TRBV6-5 with TRBJ1-6; no definite D call. The CDR3 has 12 residues. The V gene's germline CDR1 is MNHEY and CDR2 SVGAGI. Trimming removed 0 bases at V and 11 bases at J, with 5 bases between.

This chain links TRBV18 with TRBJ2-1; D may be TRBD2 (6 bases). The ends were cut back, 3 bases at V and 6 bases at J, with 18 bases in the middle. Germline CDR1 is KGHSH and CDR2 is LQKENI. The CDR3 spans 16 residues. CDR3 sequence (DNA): TGTGCCAGCTCACCGGCGGGGAAGGTTGCCCTCAATGAGCAGTTCTTC. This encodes CASSPAGKVALNEQFF.

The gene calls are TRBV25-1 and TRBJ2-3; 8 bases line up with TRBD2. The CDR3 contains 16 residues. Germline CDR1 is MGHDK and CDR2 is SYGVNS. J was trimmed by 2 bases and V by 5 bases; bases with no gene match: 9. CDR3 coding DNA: TGTGCCAGCAGTATATTCACGGGGGGGACCACAGATACGCAGTATTTT. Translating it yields CASSIFTGGTTDTQYF. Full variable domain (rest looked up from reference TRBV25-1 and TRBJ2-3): EADIYQTPRYLVIGTGKKITLECSQTMGHDKMYWYQQDPGMELHLIHYSYGVNSTEKGDLSSESTVSRIRTEHFPLTLESARPSHTSQYLCASSIFTGGTTDTQYFGPGTRLTVL.

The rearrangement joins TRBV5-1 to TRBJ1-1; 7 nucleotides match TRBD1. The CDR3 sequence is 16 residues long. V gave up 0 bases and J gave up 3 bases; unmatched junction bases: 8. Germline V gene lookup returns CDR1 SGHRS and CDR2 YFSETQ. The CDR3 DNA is TGCGCCAGCAGCTTGGGAGCAACAGGGGTAGACACTGAAGCTTTCTTT. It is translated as CASSLGATGVDTEAFF.

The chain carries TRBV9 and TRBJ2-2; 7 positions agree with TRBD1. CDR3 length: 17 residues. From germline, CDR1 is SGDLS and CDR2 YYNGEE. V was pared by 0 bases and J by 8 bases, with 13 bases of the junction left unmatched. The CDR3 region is CASSVAPTGPRTGELFF. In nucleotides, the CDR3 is TGTGCCAGCAGCGTAGCTCCGACAGGGCCCCGTACTGGGGAGCTGTTTTTT.

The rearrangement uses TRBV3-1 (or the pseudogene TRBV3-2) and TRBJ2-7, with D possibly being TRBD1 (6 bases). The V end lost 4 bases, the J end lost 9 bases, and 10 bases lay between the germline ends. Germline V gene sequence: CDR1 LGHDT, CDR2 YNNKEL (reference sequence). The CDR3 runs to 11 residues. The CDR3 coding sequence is TGTGCCAGCAGCCTACAGGGCCCGCAGTACTTC. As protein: CASSLQGPQYF.

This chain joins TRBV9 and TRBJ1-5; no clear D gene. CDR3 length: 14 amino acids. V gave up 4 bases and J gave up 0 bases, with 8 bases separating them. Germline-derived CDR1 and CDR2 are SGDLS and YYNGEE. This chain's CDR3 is CASSREGSNQPQHF. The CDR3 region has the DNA TGTGCCAGCAGCCGCGAGGGTAGCAATCAGCCCCAGCATTTT.